Presented here are 21 T cell receptor beta chains from one specimen sequenced in a study of blood T cell repertoires in COVID-19. Sequencing used immunoSEQ multiplex PCR; TCRdb keeps in-frame clones, though not all of them. Here the sample spans a few hundred thousand clones, 70% to 90% being singletons. Material: PBMCs or T cells enriched from blood (not recorded which). Receptors originate from a woman between 45 and 60 years old who had been exposed to COVID-19.

This sequence joins TRBV9 and TRBJ2-3; 16 nucleotides line up with TRBD2. Germline V lookup: CDR1 SGDLS, CDR2 YYNGEE. The V gene end was trimmed by 4 bases and the J gene end by 5 bases; junction bases not matched to a gene: 7. CDR3 size: 17 residues. CDR3 loop: CASSPGLAGGERDTQYF. Written as DNA, the CDR3 is TGTGCCAGCAGCCCGGGACTAGCGGGGGGGGAGAGAGATACGCAGTATTTT.

The V gene is TRBV6-2 or TRBV6-3, the J gene TRBJ1-1; TRBD1 matches 9 bases. The junction had 10 bases not matched to a gene; V was cut back by 2 bases and J by 3 bases. Per germline, CDR1 MNHEY and CDR2 SVGEGT. This CDR3 has 17 residues. CDR3 protein: CASSYIPPGQGHTEAFF. The CDR3 coding sequence is TGTGCCAGCAGTTACATACCCCCGGGACAGGGACACACTGAAGCTTTCTTT.

In this sample, this clone turned up once. This sequence joins TRBV25-1 and TRBJ1-6, with a possible D match to TRBD1 (5 bases). This CDR3 is built from 14 residues. Germline CDR1 and CDR2: MGHDK and SYGVNS. V was shortened by 5 bases and J by 10 bases, with 15 bases between the two germline ends. Here the CDR3 DNA reads TGTGCCAGCAGTACCCCCGGGGGTGGCTCACCCCTCCACTTT. Translated, it gives CASSTPGGGSPLHF.

The chain recombines TRBV11-2 with TRBJ2-3, with unresolved D. V was cut by 5 bases and J by 6 bases, with 9 bases left in between. The CDR3 loop spans 12 amino acids. The V gene's germline CDR1 is SGHAT and CDR2 FQNNGV. CDR3 protein: CASSLNWDTQYF. The CDR3 nucleotides read TGTGCCAGCAGCCTAAATTGGGATACGCAGTATTTT.

The CDR3 DNA sequence: TGCAGCGTTGACTCAGCGAACACCGGGGAGCTGTTTTTT. Amino acids: CSVDSANTGELFF. The chain has TRBV29-1 and TRBJ2-2; no definite D call. V lost 3 bases and J 0 bases, leaving 5 bases between the germline ends. CDR3 length: 13 residues. Germline V gene sequence: CDR1 SQVTM, CDR2 ANQGSEA.

The rearrangement links TRBV6-1 to TRBJ2-1, with D tentatively TRBD1 (6 bases). Germline V lookup: CDR1 MNHNS, CDR2 SASEGT. The length of the CDR3 is 16 residues. V was clipped by 2 bases and J by 0 bases, with 11 bases between them. CDR3 sequence: CASSEWGQSSYNEQFF. The CDR3 coding sequence is TGTGCCAGCAGTGAATGGGGGCAGAGCTCCTACAATGAGCAGTTCTTC.

The chain has TRBV11-2 and TRBJ2-5; D perhaps matches TRBD2 (6 bases). The V end lost 2 bases, the J end lost 7 bases, and 14 bases lay between the germline ends. The germline V gene has CDR1 SGHAT and CDR2 FQNNGV. This CDR3 is 14 amino acids long. The CDR3 spells CASSLQAFGGTQYF. DNA for the CDR3: TGTGCCAGCAGCTTACAGGCATTCGGGGGGACCCAGTACTTC.

The chain is built from TRBV7-9 and TRBJ2-7, with 10 bases lining up with TRBD1. The V segment lost 5 bases and the J segment 3 bases; nucleotides outside the gene matches: 4. The CDR3 is 14 amino acids. Looked up from germline, CDR1 is SEHNR and CDR2 is FQNEAQ (reference sequence). For the CDR3, the DNA is TGTGCCAGCAGCCGGACAGGGGGGGACTACGAGCAGTACTTC. As protein: CASSRTGGDYEQYF.

CDR3 bases: TGTGCCAGCAGTTTGCGGACTAATGAAGCTTTCTTT. Translating gives CASSLRTNEAFF. The chain employs TRBV28 and TRBJ1-1; unclear D gene. Trimming removed 3 bases at V and 7 bases at J, with 9 bases between. Germline CDR1 reads MDHEN; CDR2 reads SYDVKM. CDR3 length: 12 residues.

V and J are TRBV14 and TRBJ2-7; tentative D call: TRBD2 (5 bases). Germline V CDR1 and CDR2: SGHDN, FVKESK. The CDR3 spans 14 residues. V dropped 4 bases and J dropped 5 bases, with 15 bases sitting between them. The CDR3 loop is CASSPPGFTDEQYF. For the CDR3, the DNA is TGTGCCAGCAGCCCCCCGGGGTTTACGGACGAGCAGTACTTC.

The chain links TRBV2 to TRBJ1-4, with D possibly being TRBD1 (6 bases). Per the germline V gene, CDR1 is SNHLY and CDR2 is FYNNEI. Trimming cost V 3 bases and J 8 bases, with 10 bases left between them. The CDR3 is made up of 13 amino acids. The CDR3 is CASSDGTFEKLFF. CDR3 DNA sequence: TGTGCCAGCAGTGATGGGACATTCGAAAAACTGTTTTTT.

This clone has just a few counts. This sequence joins TRBV12-3 or TRBV12-4 and TRBJ1-1, with TRBD1 identical over 7 bases. Trimming at V came to 4 bases and at J to 7 bases, leaving 3 bases not matched to a gene. The CDR3 spans 12 residues. CDR3 in DNA: TGTGCCAGCAGTTCCAGGGACAGTGAAGCTTTCTTT. Protein sequence: CASSSRDSEAFF.

The chain is built from TRBV7-6 and TRBJ2-5; D perhaps matches TRBD2 (6 bases). The germline gives CDR1 SGHVS, CDR2 FNYEAQ. V was clipped by 1 base and J by 5 bases, with 11 bases between them. CDR3 length equals 14 residues. The CDR3 loop is CASSLVRGRETQYF. CDR3 nucleotides: TGTGCCAGCAGCTTAGTGCGGGGTAGGGAGACCCAGTACTTC. Complete variable domain (other parts from reference TRBV7-6 and TRBJ2-5): GAGVSQSPRYKVTKRGQDVALRCDPISGHVSLYWYRQALGQGPEFLTYFNYEAQQDKSGLPNDRFSAERPEGSISTLTIQRTEQRDSAMYRCASSLVRGRETQYFGPGTRLLVL.

The chain carries TRBV11-2 and TRBJ1-1; tentatively, D is TRBD1 (5 bases). This CDR3 comprises 16 residues. V was pared by 0 bases and J by 4 bases, with 15 bases between. Germline loops: CDR1 SGHAT, CDR2 FQNNGV. In nucleotides, the CDR3 is TGTGCCAGCAGCTTAGATGCGGCAGGGTTCGGCACTGAAGCTTTCTTT. As protein: CASSLDAAGFGTEAFF.

This chain connects TRBV10-1 to TRBJ1-2, with D uncertain. Germline V gene data show CDR1 as WNHNN and CDR2 as SYGVQD (reference sequence). The CDR3 is 13 residues long. Between the trimmed V and J ends, which lost 4 bases and 0 bases, there was a span of 6 bases. In DNA form, the CDR3 reads TGCGCCAGCAGTGCGAGGGCTAACTATGGCTACACCTTC. It translates to CASSARANYGYTF.

The V and J genes are TRBV2 and TRBJ2-3; 7 positions match TRBD1. With V trimmed by 10 bases and J by 3 bases, 1 base remained unmatched. The CDR3 consists of 11 residues. Per the germline V gene, CDR1 is SNHLY and CDR2 is FYNNEI. For the CDR3, the DNA is TGTGCCACGGGACAGACAGATACGCAGTATTTT. Its translation: CATGQTDTQYF.

This chain joins TRBV29-1 and TRBJ1-2; 7 nucleotides match TRBD1. Looked up from germline, CDR1 is SQVTM and CDR2 is ANQGSEA. The CDR3 runs 15 residues. The junction had 10 bases not matched to a gene; V was cut back by 4 bases and J by 2 bases. CDR3 bases: TGCAGCGTTGGTCTAATCGGGGACAGAAACTATGGCTACACCTTC. It is translated as CSVGLIGDRNYGYTF.

This rearrangement joins TRBV25-1 to TRBJ1-3; possible D gene TRBD1, 6 bases. Deletions cut 1 base from V and 0 bases from J, with 10 bases between. This CDR3 has 16 residues. CDR1 MGHDK and CDR2 SYGVNS come from the germline V gene. DNA for the CDR3: TGTGCCAGCAGTGAATCCAGGGGATTCTCTGGAAACACCATATATTTT. Protein: CASSESRGFSGNTIYF.

In its sample, this clone was seen a few times. The J gene is TRBJ2-5, the V gene TRBV7-8; D might be TRBD2 (6 bases). CDR1 and CDR2 from the germline V gene are SGHVS and FQNEAQ. The CDR3 totals 15 residues. Trimming took 3 bases from V and 5 from J, leaving 16 bases between them. The CDR3, as DNA: TGTGCCAGCAGCTTGCGGGACCAGCGGGTCGAGACCCAGTACTTC. This gives the protein CASSLRDQRVETQYF.

The V gene is TRBV20-1, the J gene TRBJ1-1; D gene ambiguous. This CDR3 is built from 11 residues. The germline V gene encodes CDR1 DFQATT and CDR2 SNEGSKA (reference sequence). V shed 3 bases and J shed 1 base, with 3 bases lying between them. CDR3 sequence reads: CSASRNTEAFF. The CDR3 DNA follows: TGCAGTGCTAGTCGGAACACTGAAGCTTTCTTT.

This clone was seen only a few times. This rearrangement joins TRBV18 to TRBJ1-4; D ambiguous. Germline assignment: CDR1 KGHSH and CDR2 LQKENI. The CDR3 is 12 amino acids. The V end lost 6 bases, the J end lost 6 bases, and 8 bases lay between the germline ends. CDR3 amino acids: CASSFGDEKLFF. The CDR3 nucleotides are TGTGCCAGCTCGTTCGGGGATGAAAAACTGTTTTTT.